The 7 T cell receptor beta chains listed next were all sequenced from one sample in a study of cytomegalovirus exposure and HLA in healthy donors. Produced via immunoSEQ multiplex PCR; TCRdb's table is partial and in-frame only. The repertoire holds about 130,000 clones, with more than 70% as singletons. The specimen sequenced was PBMCs. The receptors shown here come from a man aged 30 to 45 in good health and CMV-seronegative.

This sequence joins TRBV30 and TRBJ2-7; TRBD1 matches 7 bases. In germline, CDR1 is GTSNPN, CDR2 SVGIG (reference sequence). There are 15 residues in the CDR3. Germline trimming cut 3 bases from V and 0 bases from J; bases unmatched to any gene: 8. The CDR3: CAWRGHRGSSYEQYF. The CDR3 DNA is TGTGCCTGGAGGGGACACAGGGGAAGCTCCTACGAGCAGTACTTC.

The J gene is TRBJ2-1, the V gene TRBV5-4, with D unclear. The CDR3 covers 15 residues. V shed 0 bases and J shed 10 bases, with 17 bases lying between them. Germline CDR1 reads SGHNT; CDR2 reads YYREEE (reference sequence). This CDR3 is CASSLGVTRIGEQFF. DNA for the CDR3: TGTGCCAGCAGCTTGGGGGTGACTCGGATTGGAGAGCAGTTCTTC.

The gene calls are TRBV9 and TRBJ2-3; D remains unclear. The V end was cut by 0 bases, the J end by 2 bases, with 10 bases between. The length of the CDR3 is 15 residues. Germline values: CDR1 SGDLS, CDR2 YYNGEE. This CDR3 is CASSVDSPSTDTQYF. The CDR3 DNA is TGTGCCAGCAGCGTAGATTCTCCGTCCACAGATACGCAGTATTTT.

This rearrangement joins TRBV6-5 to TRBJ1-1; the D gene is possibly TRBD1 (5 bases). Trimming cost V 10 bases and J 4 bases, with 13 bases left between them. Germline lookup yields CDR1 MNHEY and CDR2 SVGAGI. CDR3 length: 12 amino acids. The CDR3 spells CATLRGGTEAFF. The DNA for the CDR3 is TGTGCCACCCTACGGGGGGGCACTGAAGCTTTCTTT.

CDR3: CASSPSSGISSSYNEQFF. CDR3 DNA: TGTGCCAGCTCACCGTCTAGCGGCATCTCGAGCTCCTACAATGAGCAGTTCTTC. The chain joins TRBV18 to TRBJ2-1; 7 positions agree with TRBD2. Per germline, CDR1 KGHSH and CDR2 LQKENI. Trimming cost V 3 bases and J 0 bases; bases outside gene matches: 11. CDR3 length: 18 amino acids.

CDR3 sequence: CASSLTGVNEQFF. CDR3 DNA: TGTGCCAGCAGCCTTACAGGGGTGAATGAGCAGTTCTTC. V is TRBV7-3 and J is TRBJ2-1; 7 positions agree with TRBD1. This CDR3 has 13 residues. Germline V gives CDR1 SGHTA, CDR2 FQGTGA. Germline trimming cut 5 bases from V and 7 bases from J; bases unmatched to any gene: 5.

For the CDR3, the DNA is TGCGCCAGCAGCCTCGGGGAAAAACTGTTTTTT. Protein product: CASSLGEKLFF. J is TRBJ1-4 and V is TRBV4-3; D ambiguous. Trimming shortened V by 4 bases and J by 8 bases, and 5 bases separated the two germline ends. There are 11 residues in the CDR3. Germline lookup yields CDR1 LGHNA and CDR2 YSLEER.